This T cell receptor (beta chain) was captured in a study of blood T cell repertoires in COVID-19. Study information: Researchers got acute and convalescent COVID-19 samples from the United States, Italy and Spain. T cells, B-cell-depleted T cells, or PBMCs provided the cDNA or gDNA that served as material.

Original handling: Amplification with reference gene primers provided the estimates of nucleated cell counts. Method: immunoSEQ multiplex PCR; TCRdb's copy keeps in-frame clones and lacks some. V, J and clone size are taken as reported in that table, and D and trimming were inferred from the DNA itself. Counted here are fewer than 150,000 clones, 70% to 85% occurring once; the ten biggest clones make up around 2.5%. Germline-derived CDR1 and CDR2 are MNHEY and SMNVEV (reference sequence). The CDR3 runs 13 residues. Between the trimmed V and J ends, which lost 6 bases and 2 bases, there was a span of 10 bases.

Sequences were obtained from peripheral blood. V usage is TRBV27 and J usage is TRBJ1-2; D ambiguous. The source is a man between 50 and 59 years old with acute or convalescent COVID-19. CDR3 amino acids: CASSLNGNYGYTF. The CDR3 DNA follows: TGTGCCAGCAGCCTAAACGGGAACTATGGCTACACCTTC.